These T cell receptor beta chains were read from a single sample in a study of T cell responses to AZD1222 COVID-19 vaccine. Data came from immunoSEQ multiplex PCR; TCRdb stores just in-frame clones and leaves some out. This table holds about 100,000 clones, roughly 90% found once. This material consisted of peripheral blood, taken 28 days after the second AZD1222 dose. The receptors here all came from an adult who received the AZD1222 COVID-19 vaccine. CDR3s include the opening cysteine and the closing phenylalanine or tryptophan. The D gene is left open where the match is weak. Rows give clone size only sometimes, using once, few, many, or a class for an expanded clone.

D	V	size	J	CDR3
TRBD2	TRBV11-3	NA	TRBJ2-1	CASSSGGGLAGGNYNEQFF
NA	TRBV11-2	few	TRBJ2-7	CASSLMDSIYEQYF
NA	TRBV5-4	NA	TRBJ1-1	CASRRVLETEAFF
NA	TRBV30	NA	TRBJ2-3	CAWSRPALSTDTQYF
TRBD2	TRBV27	NA	TRBJ2-3	CASSLAESTDTQYF
TRBD1	TRBV24-1	NA	TRBJ1-1	CATRGQMNTEAFF
NA	TRBV5-1	NA	TRBJ2-7	CASSPWGAREQYF
NA	TRBV18	NA	TRBJ1-5	CASSLGQNNQPQHF
TRBD2	TRBV7-8	once	TRBJ2-3	CASSLPGLGSDTQYF
TRBD1	TRBV28	NA	TRBJ1-5	CASSTDREGNQPQHF
TRBD1	TRBV5-6	NA	TRBJ1-4	CASSWGQGSEKLFF